The 15 T cell receptor beta chains below all came from one sample that was sequenced in a study of T cell responses to AZD1222 COVID-19 vaccine. Sequenced by immunoSEQ multiplex PCR; TCRdb stores in-frame clones only, minus some. The data contain about 53,000 clones, 80% to 90% of them singletons. The sample here was peripheral blood, taken 28 days after the second AZD1222 dose. The source is an adult who received the AZD1222 COVID-19 vaccine.

The V call is TRBV5-1, the J call TRBJ2-3; D uncertain. The CDR3 extends over 14 amino acids. V was pared by 0 bases and J by 5 bases, with 10 bases between. Germline values: CDR1 SGHRS, CDR2 YFSETQ. CDR3 DNA: TGCGCCAGCAGCTTGGGGTCAGGAGTAGATACGCAGTATTTT. The encoded protein is CASSLGSGVDTQYF.

This sequence joins TRBV5-1 and TRBJ1-1; D is perhaps TRBD1 (5 bases). Trimming took off 3 bases at V and 0 bases at J, with 21 bases between the two ends. The CDR3 spans 18 residues. Germline CDR1 and CDR2: SGHRS and YFSETQ. This chain's CDR3 is CASSSPAGDGRVNTEAFF. The CDR3 nucleotides are TGCGCCAGCAGCTCCCCGGCGGGGGACGGAAGGGTGAACACTGAAGCTTTCTTT.

Only one count was recorded for this clone. Since no conserved phenylalanine or tryptophan closes the CDR3, a read error is the likely cause. The DNA is omitted, as the CDR3 cannot be located on it reliably, and the CDR3 follows TCRdb's listing. The J gene is TRBJ2-7, the V gene TRBV27. Germline V gene lookup returns CDR1 MNHEY and CDR2 SMNVEV (reference sequence). Including both end residues, the CDR3 is 11 amino acids long. The CDR3 region is CASSLRDAIWN.

The gene calls are TRBV3-1 (or the pseudogene TRBV3-2) and TRBJ2-1; 7 bases match TRBD2. Germline V CDR1 and CDR2: LGHDT, YNNKEL (reference sequence). This CDR3 is built from 15 residues. V was pared by 1 base and J by 9 bases, with 9 bases of the junction left unmatched. DNA of the CDR3: TGTGCCAGCAGCCAAGGGGGCGCGCGGGAGAGTGAGCAGTTCTTC. Encoded protein: CASSQGGARESEQFF.

J is TRBJ1-2 and V is TRBV6-5, with unresolved D. The CDR3 loop spans 13 amino acids. Per the germline V gene, CDR1 is MNHEY and CDR2 is SVGAGI. With 6 bases removed from V and 2 bases from J, the gap between germline ends came to 10 bases. In DNA, the CDR3 is TGTGCCAGCAGGCTTACTTCGAACTATGGCTACACCTTC. This encodes CASRLTSNYGYTF.

The chain uses TRBV2 and TRBJ2-2, with a tentative D call TRBD2 (5 bases). V dropped 0 bases and J dropped 0 bases, with 14 bases sitting between them. The CDR3 covers 18 residues. CDR1 and CDR2 from the germline V gene are SNHLY and FYNNEI. This CDR3 is CASSEAARTGTNTGELFF. Written as DNA, the CDR3 is TGTGCCAGCAGTGAAGCGGCGAGGACGGGGACGAACACCGGGGAGCTGTTTTTT. Full variable domain (missing parts from reference TRBV2 and TRBJ2-2): EPEVTQTPSHQVTQMGQEVILRCVPISNHLYFYWYRQILGQKVEFLVSFYNNEISEKSEIFDDQFSVERPDGSNFTLKIRSTKLEDSAMYFCASSEAARTGTNTGELFFGEGSRLTVL.

V gene TRBV5-1 combines with J gene TRBJ2-1, with TRBD2 identical over 7 bases. Germline CDR1 SGHRS, CDR2 YFSETQ. This CDR3 region has 16 residues. V lost 0 bases to trimming and J lost 3 bases; unmatched junction nucleotides: 6. CDR3 loop: CASSLGASGYYNEQFF. The DNA for the CDR3 is TGCGCCAGCAGCTTGGGGGCTAGCGGATACTACAATGAGCAGTTCTTC.

This chain uses TRBV7-2 with TRBJ1-1; a weak D match, TRBD1 (6 bases). Germline lookup yields CDR1 SGHTA and CDR2 FQGNSA. This CDR3 has 15 residues. Trimming pared 10 bases from V and 5 bases from J, leaving 23 bases between. The CDR3 nucleotides read TGTGCCACCCTCCTACAGGGCCCTCCGGGGACTGAAGCTTTCTTT. Translating gives CATLLQGPPGTEAFF.

This sequence joins TRBV9 and TRBJ2-2; D gene ambiguous. The CDR3 has 12 amino acids. V lost 4 bases to trimming and J lost 8 bases, with 9 bases between them. Per the germline V gene, CDR1 is SGDLS and CDR2 is YYNGEE. The CDR3 DNA is TGTGCCAGCAGCCCGTATACGGGGGAGCTGTTTTTT. It is translated as CASSPYTGELFF.

The chain has TRBV7-2 and TRBJ1-5; D is possibly TRBD1 (5 bases). The V end was cut by 5 bases, the J end by 0 bases, with 14 bases between. Germline CDR1 and CDR2: SGHTA and FQGNSA. CDR3 size: 16 residues. CDR3 protein: CASSLFWGYSNQPQHF. The CDR3 nucleotides read TGTGCCAGCAGCCTATTCTGGGGGTATAGCAATCAGCCCCAGCATTTT.

The rearrangement uses TRBV13 and TRBJ1-1; no clear D. Germline V gene lookup returns CDR1 PRHDT and CDR2 FYEKMQ (reference sequence). The CDR3 length is 14 residues. V lost 1 base and J 1 base, leaving 7 bases between the germline ends. The CDR3 protein is CASSLAPRNTEAFF. CDR3 DNA sequence: TGTGCCAGCAGCTTAGCCCCGAGGAACACTGAAGCTTTCTTT. Full variable domain (remainder filled in from reference TRBV13 and TRBJ1-1): AAGVIQSPRHLIKEKRETATLKCYPIPRHDTVYWYQQGPGQDPQFLISFYEKMQSDKGSIPDRFSAQQFSDYHSELNMSSLELGDSALYFCASSLAPRNTEAFFGQGTRLTVV.

The rearrangement uses TRBV19 and TRBJ2-7; no firm D call. The CDR3 loop spans 13 amino acids. Trimming left V 6 bases short and J 2 bases short, with 11 bases between. Germline-derived CDR1 and CDR2 are LNHDA and SQIVND (reference sequence). The CDR3 bases are TGTGCCAGTAGCAAAGGGCACCCCTACGAGCAGTACTTC. Residues: CASSKGHPYEQYF.

CDR3 bases: TGTGCCAGCAGCTTACTTAGTCTAGCCGGGGAGCTGTTTTTT. Its translation: CASSLLSLAGELFF. The chain employs TRBV7-9 and TRBJ2-2; D is uncertain. The germline CDR1 and CDR2 sequences are SEHNR and FQNEAQ (reference sequence). V was clipped by 2 bases and J by 6 bases, with 10 bases between them. The CDR3 covers 14 residues.

This clone has only a few counts. The chain has TRBV5-1 and TRBJ2-1; 13 bases fit TRBD2. CDR3 length: 16 amino acids. The junction had 4 bases not matched to a gene; V was cut back by 1 base and J by 6 bases. Germline V gene sequence: CDR1 SGHRS, CDR2 YFSETQ. DNA for the CDR3: TGCGCCAGCAGCTTGTATACTAGCGGGAGGGGCAATGAGCAGTTCTTC. Its translation: CASSLYTSGRGNEQFF.

The V call is TRBV18, the J call TRBJ1-1, with a possible D match to TRBD1 (5 bases). The ends were cut back, 6 bases at V and 3 bases at J, with 11 bases in the middle. Germline V CDR1 and CDR2: KGHSH, LQKENI. There are 13 residues in the CDR3. CDR3 coding DNA: TGTGCCAGCTCCTACCGGGGGGACACTGAAGCTTTCTTT. It codes for CASSYRGDTEAFF. Together with reference TRBV18 and TRBJ1-1, the CDR3 gives the full variable domain: NAGVMQNPRHLVRRRGQEARLRCSPMKGHSHVYWYRQLPEEGLKFMVYLQKENIIDESGMPKERFSAEFPKEGPSILRIQQVVRGDSAAYFCASSYRGDTEAFFGQGTRLTVV.